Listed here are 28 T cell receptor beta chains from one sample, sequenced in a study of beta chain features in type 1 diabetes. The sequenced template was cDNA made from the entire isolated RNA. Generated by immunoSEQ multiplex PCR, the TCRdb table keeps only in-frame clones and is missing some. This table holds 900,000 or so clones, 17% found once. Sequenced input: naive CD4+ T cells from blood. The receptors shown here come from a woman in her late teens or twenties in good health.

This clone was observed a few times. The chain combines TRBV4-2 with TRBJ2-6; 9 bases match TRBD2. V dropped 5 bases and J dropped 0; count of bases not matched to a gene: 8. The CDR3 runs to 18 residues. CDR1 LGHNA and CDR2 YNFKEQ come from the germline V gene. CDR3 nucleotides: TGTGCCAGCAGCGTCCCCGGGACTAGCAGCTCTGGGGCCAACGTCCTGACTTTC. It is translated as CASSVPGTSSSGANVLTF.

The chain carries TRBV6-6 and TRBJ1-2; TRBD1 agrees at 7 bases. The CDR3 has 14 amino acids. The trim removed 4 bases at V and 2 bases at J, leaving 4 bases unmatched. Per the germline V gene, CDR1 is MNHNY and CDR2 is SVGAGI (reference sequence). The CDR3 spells CASSSLTGNYGYTF. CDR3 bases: TGTGCCAGCAGTTCGCTGACAGGGAACTATGGCTACACCTTC.

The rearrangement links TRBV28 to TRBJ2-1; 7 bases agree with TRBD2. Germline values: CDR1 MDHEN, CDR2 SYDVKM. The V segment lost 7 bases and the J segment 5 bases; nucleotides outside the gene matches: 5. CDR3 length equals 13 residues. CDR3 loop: CASNGLVDNEQFF. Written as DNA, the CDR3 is TGTGCCAGCAACGGACTAGTCGACAATGAGCAGTTCTTC.

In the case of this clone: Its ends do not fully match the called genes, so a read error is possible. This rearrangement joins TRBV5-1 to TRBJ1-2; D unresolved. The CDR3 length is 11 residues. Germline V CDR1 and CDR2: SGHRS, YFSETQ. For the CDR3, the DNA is TGCGCCAGCAGCCTTGTCGGGCCTTCCGGATTC. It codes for CASSLVGPSGF.

CDR3 nucleotide sequence: TGTGCCAGCTCACCACAAAGCCCCTACGAGCAGTACTTC. Protein: CASSPQSPYEQYF. The chain uses TRBV18 and TRBJ2-7; no definite D call. Trimming cost V 1 base and J 2 bases, with 6 bases left between them. This CDR3 region has 13 residues. The germline V gene has CDR1 KGHSH and CDR2 LQKENI. Variable domain in full (rest from reference TRBV18 and TRBJ2-7): NAGVMQNPRHLVRRRGQEARLRCSPMKGHSHVYWYRQLPEEGLKFMVYLQKENIIDESGMPKERFSAEFPKEGPSILRIQQVVRGDSAAYFCASSPQSPYEQYFGPGTRLTVT.

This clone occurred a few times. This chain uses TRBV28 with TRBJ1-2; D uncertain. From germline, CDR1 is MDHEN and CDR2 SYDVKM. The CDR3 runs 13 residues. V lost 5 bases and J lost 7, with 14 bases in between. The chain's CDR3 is CASSLGVQLGYTF. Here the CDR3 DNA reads TGTGCCAGCAGTCTGGGCGTTCAGCTTGGCTACACCTTC.

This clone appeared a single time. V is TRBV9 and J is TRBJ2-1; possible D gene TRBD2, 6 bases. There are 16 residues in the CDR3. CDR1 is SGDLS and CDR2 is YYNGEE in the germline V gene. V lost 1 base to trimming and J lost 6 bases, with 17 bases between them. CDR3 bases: TGTGCCAGCAGCGTAAGGGCCGGAGGGCCGGGCAATGAGCAGTTCTTC. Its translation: CASSVRAGGPGNEQFF.

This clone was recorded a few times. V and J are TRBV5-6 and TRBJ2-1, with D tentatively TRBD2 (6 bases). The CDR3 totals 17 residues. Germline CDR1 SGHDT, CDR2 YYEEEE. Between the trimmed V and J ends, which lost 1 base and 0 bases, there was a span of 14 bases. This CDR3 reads CASSLLRLAPSYNEQFF. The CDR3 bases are TGTGCCAGCAGCTTGTTACGGCTAGCGCCCTCCTACAATGAGCAGTTCTTC.

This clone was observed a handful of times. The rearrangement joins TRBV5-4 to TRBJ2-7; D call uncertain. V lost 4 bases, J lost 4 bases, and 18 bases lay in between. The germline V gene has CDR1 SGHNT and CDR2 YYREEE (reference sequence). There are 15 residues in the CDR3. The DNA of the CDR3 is TGTGCCAGCAGCCGACGGACCGGGTCCACATACGAGCAGTACTTC. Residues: CASSRRTGSTYEQYF.

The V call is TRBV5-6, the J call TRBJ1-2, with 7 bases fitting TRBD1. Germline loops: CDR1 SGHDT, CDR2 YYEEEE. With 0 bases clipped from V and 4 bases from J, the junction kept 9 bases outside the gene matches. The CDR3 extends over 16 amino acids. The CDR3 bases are TGTGCCAGCAGCTTGGTTCGACAGGGAATTGGCTATGGCTACACCTTC. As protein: CASSLVRQGIGYGYTF. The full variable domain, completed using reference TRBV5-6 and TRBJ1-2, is DAGVTQSPTHLIKTRGQQVTLRCSPKSGHDTVSWYQQALGQGPQFIFQYYEEEERQRGNFPDRFSGHQFPNYSSELNVNALLLGDSALYLCASSLVRQGIGYGYTFGSGTRLTVV.

Here the CDR3 reads CSARGSPEAFF. CDR3 bases: TGCAGTGCTAGAGGCAGTCCTGAAGCTTTCTTT. The chain uses TRBV20-1 and TRBJ1-1, with no clear D. The length of the CDR3 is 11 residues. With 1 base removed from V and 6 bases from J, the gap between germline ends came to 6 bases. Germline V gives CDR1 DFQATT, CDR2 SNEGSKA (reference sequence).

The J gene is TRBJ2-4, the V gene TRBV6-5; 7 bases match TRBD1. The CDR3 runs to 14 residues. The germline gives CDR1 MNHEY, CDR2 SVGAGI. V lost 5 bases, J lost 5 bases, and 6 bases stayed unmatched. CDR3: CASSQLGTENIQYF. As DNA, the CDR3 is TGTGCCAGCAGTCAATTAGGGACAGAAAACATTCAGTACTTC.

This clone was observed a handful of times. The CDR3 DNA reads TGCGCCAGCAGCTTGTACCAGGGATTCTACGAGCAGTACTTC. Its protein product is CASSLYQGFYEQYF. This rearrangement joins TRBV5-1 to TRBJ2-7, with D possibly matching TRBD1 (5 bases). Germline lookup yields CDR1 SGHRS and CDR2 YFSETQ. Trimming cost V 1 base and J 3 bases, with 11 bases left between them. The CDR3 consists of 14 residues. The entire variable domain, with the rest obtained from reference TRBV5-1 and TRBJ2-7, is as follows: KAGVTQTPRYLIKTRGQQVTLSCSPISGHRSVSWYQQTPGQGLQFLFEYFSETQRNKGNFPGRFSGRQFSNSRSEMNVSTLELGDSALYLCASSLYQGFYEQYFGPGTRLTVT.

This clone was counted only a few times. In DNA form, the CDR3 reads TGTGCCAGCAGCTTAGTCGGGAGCCGGACCGGGGAGCTGTTTTTT. It is translated as CASSLVGSRTGELFF. The rearrangement links TRBV11-2 to TRBJ2-2, with D possibly matching TRBD2 (6 bases). The germline V and J ends were trimmed by 1 base and 5 bases, with 11 bases remaining between them. Per germline, CDR1 SGHAT and CDR2 FQNNGV. The CDR3 runs 15 residues.

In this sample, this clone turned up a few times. The CDR3 sequence: CASSSTNMGMRHYEQYF. Here the CDR3 DNA reads TGTGCCAGCAGCTCCACGAACATGGGAATGCGTCACTACGAGCAGTACTTC. The rearrangement links TRBV7-9 to TRBJ2-7, with no clear D. Per germline, CDR1 SEHNR and CDR2 FQNEAQ (reference sequence). The V gene lost 4 bases and the J gene lost 3 bases, with 22 bases spanning the gap. The CDR3 is made up of 17 amino acids.

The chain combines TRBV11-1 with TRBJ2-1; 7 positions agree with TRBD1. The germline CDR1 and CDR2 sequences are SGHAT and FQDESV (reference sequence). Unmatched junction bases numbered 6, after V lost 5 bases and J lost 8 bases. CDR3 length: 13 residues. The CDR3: CASSRQGGDEQFF. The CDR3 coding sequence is TGTGCCAGCAGCCGACAGGGTGGGGATGAGCAGTTCTTC.

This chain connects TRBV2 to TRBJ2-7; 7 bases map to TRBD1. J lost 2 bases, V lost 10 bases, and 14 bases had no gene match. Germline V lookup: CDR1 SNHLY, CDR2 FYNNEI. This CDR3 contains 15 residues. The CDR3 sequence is CATAMETGVTYEQYF. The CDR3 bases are TGTGCCACGGCGATGGAAACAGGGGTGACCTACGAGCAGTACTTC. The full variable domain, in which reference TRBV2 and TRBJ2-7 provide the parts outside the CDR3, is EPEVTQTPSHQVTQMGQEVILRCVPISNHLYFYWYRQILGQKVEFLVSFYNNEISEKSEIFDDQFSVERPDGSNFTLKIRSTKLEDSAMYFCATAMETGVTYEQYFGPGTRLTVT.

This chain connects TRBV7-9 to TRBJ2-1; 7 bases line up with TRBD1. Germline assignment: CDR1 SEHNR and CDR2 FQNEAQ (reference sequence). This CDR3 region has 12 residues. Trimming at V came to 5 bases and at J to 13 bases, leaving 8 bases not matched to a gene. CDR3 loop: CASSPQGRSQFF. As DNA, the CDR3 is TGTGCCAGCAGCCCACAGGGGCGCTCCCAGTTCTTC. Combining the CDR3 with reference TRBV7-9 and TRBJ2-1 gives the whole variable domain DTGVSQNPRHKITKRGQNVTFRCDPISEHNRLYWYRQTLGQGPEFLTYFQNEAQLEKSRLLSDRFSAERPKGSFSTLEIQRTEQGDSAMYLCASSPQGRSQFFGPGTRLTVL.

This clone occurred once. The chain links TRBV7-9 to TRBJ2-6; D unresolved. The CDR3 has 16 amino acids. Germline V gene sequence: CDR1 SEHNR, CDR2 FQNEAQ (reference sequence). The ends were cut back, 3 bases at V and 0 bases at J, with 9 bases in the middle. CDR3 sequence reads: CASSFWLRSGANVLTF. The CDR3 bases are TGTGCCAGCAGCTTCTGGTTGCGCTCTGGGGCCAACGTCCTGACTTTC.

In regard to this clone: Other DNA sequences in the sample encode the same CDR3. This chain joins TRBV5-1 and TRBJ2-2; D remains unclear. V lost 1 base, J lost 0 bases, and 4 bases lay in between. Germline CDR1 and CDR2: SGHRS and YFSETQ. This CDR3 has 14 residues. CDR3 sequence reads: CASSLPTNTGELFF. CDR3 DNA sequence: TGCGCCAGCAGCTTGCCGACGAACACCGGGGAGCTGTTTTTT.

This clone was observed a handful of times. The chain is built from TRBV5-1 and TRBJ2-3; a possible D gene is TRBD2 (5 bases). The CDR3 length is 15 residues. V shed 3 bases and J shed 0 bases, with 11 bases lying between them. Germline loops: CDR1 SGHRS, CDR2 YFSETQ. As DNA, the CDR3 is TGCGCCAGCAGCTCCGAGCGGCCCAGCACAGATACGCAGTATTTT. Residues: CASSSERPSTDTQYF.

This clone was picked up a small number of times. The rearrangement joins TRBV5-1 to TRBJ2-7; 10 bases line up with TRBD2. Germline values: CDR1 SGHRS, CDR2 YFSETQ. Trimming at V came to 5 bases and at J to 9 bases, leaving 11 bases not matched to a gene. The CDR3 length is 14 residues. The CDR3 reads CASRDVASGSTQYF. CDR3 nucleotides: TGCGCCAGCAGAGACGTCGCTAGCGGGAGCACGCAGTACTTC. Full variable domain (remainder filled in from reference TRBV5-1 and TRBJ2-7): KAGVTQTPRYLIKTRGQQVTLSCSPISGHRSVSWYQQTPGQGLQFLFEYFSETQRNKGNFPGRFSGRQFSNSRSEMNVSTLELGDSALYLCASRDVASGSTQYFGPGTRLTVT.

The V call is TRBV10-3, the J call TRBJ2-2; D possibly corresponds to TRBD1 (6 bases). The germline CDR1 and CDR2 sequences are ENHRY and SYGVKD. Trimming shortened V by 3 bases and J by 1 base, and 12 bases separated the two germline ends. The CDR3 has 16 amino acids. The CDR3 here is CAISDGQGMNTGELFF. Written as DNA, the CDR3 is TGTGCCATCAGTGACGGGCAGGGGATGAACACCGGGGAGCTGTTTTTT.

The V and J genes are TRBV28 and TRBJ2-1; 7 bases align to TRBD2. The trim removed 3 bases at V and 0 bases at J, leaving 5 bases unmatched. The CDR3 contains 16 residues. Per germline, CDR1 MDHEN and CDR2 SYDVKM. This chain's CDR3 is CASSLGGRSSYNEQFF. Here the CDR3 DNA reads TGTGCCAGCAGTTTGGGCGGGAGAAGCTCCTACAATGAGCAGTTCTTC.

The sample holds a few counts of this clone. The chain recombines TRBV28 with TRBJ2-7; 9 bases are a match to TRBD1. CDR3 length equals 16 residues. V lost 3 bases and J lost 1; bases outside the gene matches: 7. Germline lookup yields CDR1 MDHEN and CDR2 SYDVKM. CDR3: CASSFPGQGKSYEQYF. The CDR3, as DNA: TGTGCCAGCAGTTTCCCTGGACAGGGGAAATCCTACGAGCAGTACTTC.

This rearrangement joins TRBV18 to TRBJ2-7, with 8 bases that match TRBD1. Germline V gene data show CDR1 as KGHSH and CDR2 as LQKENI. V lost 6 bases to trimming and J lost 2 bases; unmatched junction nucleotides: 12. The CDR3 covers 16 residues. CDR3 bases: TGTGCCAGCTCGCCCGCAGGGGGCCATATGGCCTACGAGCAGTACTTC. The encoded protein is CASSPAGGHMAYEQYF.

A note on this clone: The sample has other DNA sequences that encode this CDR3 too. The CDR3 here is CASSLAREETQYF. The CDR3 DNA follows: TGTGCCAGCAGCTTAGCCAGGGAAGAGACCCAGTACTTC. The chain joins TRBV7-2 to TRBJ2-5, with D perhaps matching TRBD1 (5 bases). V was pared by 0 bases and J by 3 bases, with 5 bases between. The germline V gene has CDR1 SGHTA and CDR2 FQGNSA. This CDR3 contains 13 residues.

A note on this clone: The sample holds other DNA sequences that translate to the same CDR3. CDR3 region: CASSYSRSTDTQYF. The CDR3 coding sequence is TGTGCCAGCAGTTACTCCAGGAGCACAGATACGCAGTATTTT. The chain recombines TRBV6-5 with TRBJ2-3; D is ambiguous. The germline gives CDR1 MNHEY, CDR2 SVGAGI. The CDR3 is 14 amino acids. V gave up 0 bases and J gave up 0 bases, with 4 bases separating them.